A single sample is the source of the 2 T cell receptor beta chains below, sequenced in a study of T cell repertoires in cytomegalovirus infection. The antigens of these receptors remain unknown. One entry per CDR3 protein results from TCRdb running MiXCR on the reads. This table has 71,000 or so distinct CDR3 sequences, approximately 22% appearing once. This specimen was CD8+ T cells from cultured PBMCs, taken from culture after CMV antigen stimulation. The origin of the receptors is a human donor in good health (CMV status not recorded). Some clones in this sample may be carry-over from other donors' samples.

This clonotype was seen only a few times. The chain has TRBV12-3 or TRBV12-4 and TRBJ1-5; TRBD1 aligns across 10 bases. V gave up 3 bases and J gave up 0 bases; unmatched junction bases: 2. The CDR3 covers 16 residues. CDR3 in amino acids: CASSFGQGDSNQPQHF. CDR3 bases: TGTGCCAGCAGTTTCGGACAGGGGGATAGCAATCAGCCCCAGCATTTT.

Only a few counts were recorded for this clonotype. The CDR3 reads CASSESAGGLTDTQYF. The CDR3, as DNA: TGCGCCAGCAGTGAGTCAGCGGGCGGGCTCACAGATACGCAGTATTTT. The chain uses TRBV10-1 and TRBJ2-3; the D gene is possibly TRBD2 (6 bases). The CDR3 has 16 amino acids. Per the germline V gene, CDR1 is WNHNN and CDR2 is SYGVQD (reference sequence). V was clipped by 0 bases and J by 2 bases, with 12 bases between them.